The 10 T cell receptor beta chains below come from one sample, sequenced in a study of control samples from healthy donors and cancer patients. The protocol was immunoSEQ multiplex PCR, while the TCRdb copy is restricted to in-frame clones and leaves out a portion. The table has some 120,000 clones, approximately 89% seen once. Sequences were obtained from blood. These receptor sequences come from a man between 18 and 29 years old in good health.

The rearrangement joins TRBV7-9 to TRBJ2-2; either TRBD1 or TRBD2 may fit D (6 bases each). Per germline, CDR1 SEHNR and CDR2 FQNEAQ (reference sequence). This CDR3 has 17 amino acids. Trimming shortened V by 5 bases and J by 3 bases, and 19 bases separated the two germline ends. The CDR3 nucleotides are TGTGCCAGCAGCAATAGCAGAGGGGGGAAGGACACCGGGGAGCTGTTTTTT. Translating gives CASSNSRGGKDTGELFF.

The CDR3 region has the DNA TGCGCCAGCAGCTTGAGGCAGGGGCCAGGGAATGAGCAGTTCTTC. Protein product: CASSLRQGPGNEQFF. The V call is TRBV5-1, the J call TRBJ2-1; D possibly corresponds to TRBD1 (6 bases). The CDR3 covers 15 residues. The V gene lost 1 base and the J gene lost 7 bases, with 15 bases spanning the gap. Per the germline V gene, CDR1 is SGHRS and CDR2 is YFSETQ.

Written as DNA, the CDR3 is TGTGCCAGCAGCGTAGTAGAAGAAGGGACCCAGTACTTC. It codes for CASSVVEEGTQYF. The V call is TRBV7-3, the J call TRBJ2-5, with D uncertain. The CDR3 has 13 amino acids. Germline V gene lookup returns CDR1 SGHTA and CDR2 FQGTGA. The V gene lost 5 bases and the J gene lost 7 bases, with 14 bases spanning the gap.

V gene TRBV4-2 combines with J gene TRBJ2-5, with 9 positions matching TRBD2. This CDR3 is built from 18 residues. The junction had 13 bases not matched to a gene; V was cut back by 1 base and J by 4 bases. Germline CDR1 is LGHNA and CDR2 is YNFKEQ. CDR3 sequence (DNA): TGTGCCAGCAGCCAAGGGTCTCAGGCGGGGGGGCCTGGAGAGACCCAGTACTTC. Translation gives CASSQGSQAGGPGETQYF.

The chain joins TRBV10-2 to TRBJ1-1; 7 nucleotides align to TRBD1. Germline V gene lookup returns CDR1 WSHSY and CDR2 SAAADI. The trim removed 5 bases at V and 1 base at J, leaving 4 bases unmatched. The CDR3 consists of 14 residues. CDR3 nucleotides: TGCGCCAGCAGTTTTCCAGGGGGGAACACTGAAGCTTTCTTT. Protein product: CASSFPGGNTEAFF.

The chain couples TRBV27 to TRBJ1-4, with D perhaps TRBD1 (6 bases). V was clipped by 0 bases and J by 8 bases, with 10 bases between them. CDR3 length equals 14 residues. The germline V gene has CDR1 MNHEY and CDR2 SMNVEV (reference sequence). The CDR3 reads CASSLSGGREKLFF. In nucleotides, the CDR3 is TGTGCCAGCAGTTTATCGGGGGGCCGGGAAAAACTGTTTTTT.

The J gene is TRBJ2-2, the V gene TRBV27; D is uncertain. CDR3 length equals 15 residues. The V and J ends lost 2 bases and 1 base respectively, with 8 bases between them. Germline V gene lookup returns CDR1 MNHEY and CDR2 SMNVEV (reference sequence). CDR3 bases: TGTGCCAGCAGTTTAGCAGGCCTGAACACCGGGGAGCTGTTTTTT. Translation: CASSLAGLNTGELFF.

DNA of the CDR3: TGTGCCAGCAGCTTAGACCAGAATGAAAAACTGTTTTTT. The encoded protein is CASSLDQNEKLFF. The rearrangement links TRBV2 to TRBJ1-4; D gene ambiguous. There are 13 residues in the CDR3. Germline V lookup: CDR1 SNHLY, CDR2 FYNNEI. Trimming shortened V by 6 bases and J by 5 bases, and 10 bases separated the two germline ends.

The CDR3 here is CASSAGRRSGYTF. The CDR3 DNA is TGTGCCAGCAGCGCGGGGCGACGGAGTGGCTACACCTTC. This sequence joins TRBV5-6 and TRBJ1-2; a weak D match, TRBD1 (5 bases). CDR1 and CDR2 (germline): SGHDT, YYEEEE. Trimming removed 4 bases from V and 7 bases from J, with 14 bases in between. The CDR3 is 13 residues long.

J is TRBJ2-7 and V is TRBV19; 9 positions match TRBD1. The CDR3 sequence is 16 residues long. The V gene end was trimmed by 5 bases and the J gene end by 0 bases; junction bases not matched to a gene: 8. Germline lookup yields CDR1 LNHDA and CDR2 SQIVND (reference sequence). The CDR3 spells CASSPAGTGSSYEQYF. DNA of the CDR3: TGTGCCAGTAGTCCGGCCGGGACAGGGAGCTCCTACGAGCAGTACTTC.